These T cell receptor beta chains were read from a single sample in a study of CD4+ T cells in melanoma. Measured with immunoSEQ multiplex PCR; TCRdb has only the in-frame clones, and not every one. The table records around 130,000 clones, nearly 95% of them present only once. These receptors were collected from a human donor with melanoma. Each CDR3 is given with its conserved first and last residue. D genes are given only for firm matches. The size entry is marked missing in some rows and otherwise reads once, few, many or a size class.

J gene,clone size,V gene,D gene,CDR3 protein,CDR3 DNA
TRBJ1-1,.,TRBV5-1,.,CASSLVVDTEAFF,TGCGCCAGCAGCTTGGTCGTTGACACTGAAGCTTTCTTT
TRBJ2-1,.,TRBV7-3,TRBD2,CASSLTQAGGQFF,TGTGCCAGCAGCTTAACCCAAGCGGGGGGGCAGTTCTTC
TRBJ2-7,.,TRBV7-9,.,CASSPMVGTTYEQYF,TGTGCCAGCAGCCCAATGGTGGGCACCACCTACGAGCAGTACTTC
TRBJ2-3,.,TRBV30,TRBD2,CAWAGGRTDTQYF,TGTGCCTGGGCGGGGGGGCGGACAGATACGCAGTATTTT
TRBJ2-3,.,TRBV30,TRBD1,CAWGRTGAHTDTQYF,TGTGCCTGGGGGAGAACAGGGGCACACACAGATACGCAGTATTTT
TRBJ1-1,.,TRBV27,.,CASSLVGPNTEAFF,TGTGCCAGCAGTTTAGTTGGACCGAACACTGAAGCTTTCTTT
TRBJ1-2,.,TRBV7-3,.,CASSLSWDGYTF,TGTGCCAGCAGCTTAAGTTGGGATGGCTACACCTTC
TRBJ2-1,.,TRBV7-2,TRBD2,CASSLSGGTSYNEQFF,TGTGCCAGCAGCCTCTCCGGGGGGACCTCCTACAATGAGCAGTTCTTC
TRBJ1-2,.,TRBV30,.,CAWRGGTGNRDHGYTF,TGTGCCTGGAGGGGGGGTACAGGGAATCGAGACCATGGCTACACCTTC
TRBJ2-2,.,TRBV7-2,.,CASSYAAGQPSHGELFF,TGTGCCAGCAGCTATGCCGCGGGACAGCCAAGTCACGGGGAGCTGTTTTTT
TRBJ1-2,.,TRBV19,.,CASRNTLYGYTF,TGTGCCAGTAGGAATACACTGTATGGCTACACCTTC
TRBJ2-1,.,TRBV5-1,.,CASSLGQNEQFF,TGCGCCAGCAGCTTGGGGCAGAATGAGCAGTTCTTC
TRBJ1-5,.,TRBV4-2,.,CASSQDLGLRQPQHF,TGTGCCAGCAGCCAAGATTTAGGGCTCCGCCAGCCCCAGCATTTT
TRBJ1-1,.,TRBV19,.,CASSIRLQGRAEAFF,TGTGCCAGTAGTATACGGCTCCAGGGGAGAGCTGAAGCTTTCTTT
TRBJ1-1,.,TRBV11-2,.,CASSPPGAGPTRYTEAFF,TGTGCCAGCAGCCCGCCGGGTGCGGGCCCGACTCGCTACACTGAAGCTTTCTTT
TRBJ1-6,.,TRBV27,TRBD1,CASSRTGRSPLHF,TGTGCCAGCAGCCGGACAGGGCGATCACCCCTCCACTTT
TRBJ2-3,.,TRBV29-1,TRBD2,CSVEAGTNTQYF,TGCAGCGTTGAAGCCGGGACTAATACGCAGTATTTT
TRBJ1-5,.,TRBV6-6,.,CASRPPGNSNQPQHF,TGTGCCAGCAGGCCCCCGGGGAATAGCAATCAGCCCCAGCATTTT
TRBJ1-2,.,TRBV5-6,.,CASSLGQVPYGYTF,TGTGCCAGCAGCTTGGGACAGGTTCCCTATGGCTACACCTTC
TRBJ1-1,.,TRBV30,.,CAWSATPSPEAFF,TGTGCCTGGAGTGCCACCCCGTCCCCTGAAGCTTTCTTT
TRBJ2-1,.,TRBV2,TRBD2,CASSLSGTSGAASEQFF,TGTGCCAGCAGCCTGAGCGGGACTAGCGGGGCCGCAAGTGAGCAGTTCTTC
TRBJ1-2,once,TRBV6-1,TRBD1,CASSETGRIGYTF,TGTGCCAGCAGTGAGACAGGGCGAATTGGCTACACCTTC
TRBJ1-4,.,TRBV6-1,.,CASSETGNEKLFF,TGTGCCAGCAGTGAAACCGGAAATGAAAAACTGTTTTTT
TRBJ2-7,once,TRBV6-6,TRBD1,CASSRQGDSYEQYF,TGTGCCAGCAGTCGACAGGGGGATTCCTACGAGCAGTACTTC
TRBJ2-7,.,TRBV2,.,CASRYAGEQYF,TGTGCCAGCAGATACGCAGGCGAGCAGTACTTC
TRBJ1-1,.,TRBV4-1,.,CASSQETGNTEAFF,TGCGCCAGCAGCCAAGAAACGGGGAACACTGAAGCTTTCTTT
TRBJ2-5,.,TRBV2,.,CASSVGREETQYF,TGTGCCAGCAGTGTGGGCAGGGAAGAGACCCAGTACTTC
TRBJ2-7,.,TRBV21-1,.,CASSLTTKLYEQYF,TGTGCCAGCAGCTTAACGACAAAGCTCTACGAGCAGTACTTC
TRBJ2-5,.,TRBV5-1,.,CASSLSRNLVGETQYF,TGCGCCAGCAGCTTGTCGCGTAATCTCGTCGGGGAGACCCAGTACTTC
TRBJ1-6,.,TRBV10-1,.,CASRSRNSPLHF,TGCGCCAGTCGAAGTCGGAATTCACCCCTCCACTTT
TRBJ2-5,.,TRBV29-1,.,CSVDGSGETQYF,TGCAGCGTTGATGGATCGGGTGAGACCCAGTACTTC
TRBJ2-6,.,TRBV5-1,.,CASSLLPTGAEGANVLTF,TGCGCCAGCAGCTTGCTTCCGACAGGCGCGGAAGGGGCCAACGTCCTGACTTTC
TRBJ1-1,.,TRBV18,.,CASSPEPNTEAFF,TGTGCCAGCTCACCAGAGCCAAACACTGAAGCTTTCTTT
TRBJ2-1,.,TRBV5-4,.,CASSPPGYNEQFF,TGTGCCAGCAGCCCCCCGGGGTACAATGAGCAGTTCTTC
TRBJ1-6,.,TRBV10-2,.,CASTGTLSSPLHF,TGCGCCAGCACGGGGACCCTAAGTTCACCCCTCCACTTT
TRBJ1-1,.,TRBV29-1,TRBD1,CSGMGQGNTEAFF,TGCAGCGGGATGGGACAGGGGAACACTGAAGCTTTCTTT
TRBJ2-7,.,TRBV6-1,.,CASRGAVQGYEQYF,TGTGCCAGCCGGGGGGCCGTACAGGGGTACGAGCAGTACTTC
TRBJ2-6,.,TRBV29-1,TRBD1,CSVDSSGGPRPGANVLTF,TGCAGCGTTGATAGCTCAGGGGGCCCGCGGCCTGGGGCCAACGTCCTGACTTTC
TRBJ2-7,.,TRBV11-2,.,CASSSTAGREVGQYF,TGTGCCAGCAGCTCCACGGCTGGCAGGGAAGTTGGGCAGTACTTC
TRBJ1-1,.,TRBV6-1,TRBD1,CASSEGRQGWDVDTEAFF,TGTGCCAGCAGTGAAGGGCGACAGGGATGGGATGTGGACACTGAAGCTTTCTTT
TRBJ2-6,.,TRBV5-1,.,CASGGSGANVLTF,TGCGCCAGCGGGGGATCTGGGGCCAACGTCCTGACTTTC
TRBJ1-1,once,TRBV7-3,.,CASSLRGGVAGDTEAFF,TGTGCCAGCAGCTTAAGAGGGGGAGTTGCGGGGGACACTGAAGCTTTCTTT
TRBJ2-5,.,TRBV6-6,.,CASSYTGVETQYF,TGTGCCAGCAGTTACACGGGGGTAGAGACCCAGTACTTC
TRBJ2-5,.,TRBV13,TRBD1,CASSLRTGDGTQYF,TGTGCCAGCAGCTTGAGGACAGGGGATGGGACCCAGTACTTC
TRBJ2-3,.,TRBV7-3,TRBD2,CASSLSFPSGGADTQYF,TGTGCCAGCAGCTTAAGTTTCCCTAGCGGGGGCGCAGATACGCAGTATTTT
TRBJ2-3,.,TRBV7-9,.,CASNLVSSADQSTDTQYF,TGTGCCAGCAACTTAGTTAGTTCTGCGGACCAGAGCACAGATACGCAGTATTTT
TRBJ2-1,.,TRBV5-1,.,CASRVADSSYNEQFF,TGCGCCAGCAGGGTTGCGGACAGCTCCTACAATGAGCAGTTCTTC
TRBJ2-1,.,TRBV5-6,.,CASSLVAATYNEQFF,TGTGCCAGCAGCTTGGTGGCAGCCACCTACAATGAGCAGTTCTTC